These T cell receptor beta chains were read from a single sample in a study of blood T cell repertoires in COVID-19. The repertoire was sequenced with immunoSEQ multiplex PCR; TCRdb's copy has only in-frame clones and lacks some. The sample has some 70,000 clones; about nine tenths are singletons. Material for sequencing was peripheral blood. The receptor source for this set is a man in his forties or fifties with COVID-19, enrolled during active disease. CDR3s include the opening cysteine and the closing phenylalanine or tryptophan. The order of the fields is D gene, V gene, J gene, clone size, CDR3 protein, CDR3 DNA. The D gene is left open where the match is weak. Expanded clones get a size class; other rows say once, few or many, or leave the size out.

d_call: .; v_call: TRBV4-1; j_call: TRBJ1-1; clone_size: .; cdr3_aa: CASSQPLRGGAHTEAFF; cdr3_nt: TGCGCCAGCAGCCAGCCCCTTCGGGGGGGCGCGCACACTGAAGCTTTCTTT
d_call: TRBD1; v_call: TRBV6-7; j_call: TRBJ1-1; clone_size: .; cdr3_aa: CARRDTGENTSGTEAFF; cdr3_nt: TGTGCCAGGAGGGATACAGGGGAAAATACCTCGGGCACTGAAGCTTTCTTT
d_call: TRBD2; v_call: TRBV7-3; j_call: TRBJ2-1; clone_size: .; cdr3_aa: CASSPPSGGSYNEQFF; cdr3_nt: TGTGCCAGCAGCCCTCCTAGCGGGGGCTCTTACAATGAGCAGTTCTTC
d_call: TRBD1; v_call: TRBV6-2/TRBV6-3; j_call: TRBJ2-1; clone_size: .; cdr3_aa: CASSAGQGASHEQFF; cdr3_nt: TGTGCCAGCAGTGCGGGACAGGGGGCGTCCCATGAGCAGTTCTTC
d_call: .; v_call: TRBV5-4; j_call: TRBJ1-2; clone_size: .; cdr3_aa: CASSAGIVNYGYTF; cdr3_nt: TGTGCCAGCAGCGCGGGCATAGTGAACTATGGCTACACCTTC
d_call: .; v_call: TRBV25-1; j_call: TRBJ1-2; clone_size: .; cdr3_aa: CASSESVYGYTF; cdr3_nt: TGTGCCAGCAGTGAAAGCGTCTATGGCTACACCTTC
d_call: TRBD1; v_call: TRBV5-5; j_call: TRBJ2-1; clone_size: .; cdr3_aa: CASSAGTGEVNEQFF; cdr3_nt: TGTGCCAGCAGCGCGGGGACAGGGGAGGTGAATGAGCAGTTCTTC
d_call: .; v_call: TRBV7-2; j_call: TRBJ1-2; clone_size: .; cdr3_aa: CASSARFLAGGYTF; cdr3_nt: TGTGCCAGCAGCGCAAGATTCCTGGCGGGTGGCTACACCTTC
d_call: .; v_call: TRBV29-1; j_call: TRBJ1-2; clone_size: .; cdr3_aa: CSVDTAGANYGYTF; cdr3_nt: TGCAGCGTTGATACGGCCGGAGCTAACTATGGCTACACCTTC
d_call: TRBD1; v_call: TRBV5-1; j_call: TRBJ2-1; clone_size: .; cdr3_aa: CASSLSTGVNEQFF; cdr3_nt: TGCGCCAGCAGCTTGAGTACAGGGGTCAATGAGCAGTTCTTC
d_call: .; v_call: TRBV10-3; j_call: TRBJ1-6; clone_size: once; cdr3_aa: CAARQAGSYNSPLHF; cdr3_nt: TGTGCCGCCCGACAGGCGGGCTCCTATAATTCACCCCTCCACTTT
d_call: TRBD1; v_call: TRBV19; j_call: TRBJ1-1; clone_size: .; cdr3_aa: CASSINQGGTEAFF; cdr3_nt: TGTGCCAGTAGTATCAATCAGGGGGGCACTGAAGCTTTCTTT
d_call: TRBD1; v_call: TRBV5-1; j_call: TRBJ1-1; clone_size: .; cdr3_aa: CASSLIQGAGEAAFF; cdr3_nt: TGCGCCAGCAGCTTAATACAGGGGGCTGGAGAGGCAGCTTTCTTT
d_call: TRBD2; v_call: TRBV7-9; j_call: TRBJ2-7; clone_size: .; cdr3_aa: CASSRTSYEQYF; cdr3_nt: TGTGCCAGCAGCCGGACTAGCTACGAGCAGTACTTC
d_call: TRBD2; v_call: TRBV29-1; j_call: TRBJ2-2; clone_size: .; cdr3_aa: CSVVGLAGAGELFF; cdr3_nt: TGCAGCGTTGTCGGGCTAGCGGGAGCGGGGGAGCTGTTTTTT
d_call: .; v_call: TRBV19; j_call: TRBJ1-4; clone_size: .; cdr3_aa: CASSLQSATNEKLFF; cdr3_nt: TGTGCCAGTAGTTTACAGTCTGCAACTAATGAAAAACTGTTTTTT
d_call: TRBD1; v_call: TRBV4-2; j_call: TRBJ2-1; clone_size: .; cdr3_aa: CASSLQDRAYNEQFF; cdr3_nt: TGTGCCAGCAGCCTCCAGGACAGGGCCTACAATGAGCAGTTCTTC
d_call: .; v_call: TRBV5-1; j_call: TRBJ2-2; clone_size: .; cdr3_aa: CASSLSQGGGELFF; cdr3_nt: TGCGCCAGCAGCTTGAGCCAGGGCGGCGGGGAGCTGTTTTTT
d_call: .; v_call: TRBV7-9; j_call: TRBJ1-1; clone_size: .; cdr3_aa: CASSTRQSQEAFF; cdr3_nt: TGTGCCAGCAGCACCCGACAGTCTCAAGAAGCTTTCTTT
d_call: TRBD1; v_call: TRBV5-1; j_call: TRBJ2-3; clone_size: .; cdr3_aa: CASTTGTGVIADTQYF; cdr3_nt: TGCGCCAGCACCACCGGGACAGGGGTAATCGCAGATACGCAGTATTTT
d_call: .; v_call: TRBV15; j_call: TRBJ1-6; clone_size: .; cdr3_aa: CATSRERIENSPLHF; cdr3_nt: TGTGCCACCAGCAGAGAGCGGATCGAAAATTCACCCCTCCACTTT
d_call: .; v_call: TRBV18; j_call: TRBJ2-3; clone_size: .; cdr3_aa: CASSPMVGAGIHTDTQYF; cdr3_nt: TGTGCCAGCTCACCGATGGTGGGGGCGGGCATTCACACAGATACGCAGTATTTT
d_call: .; v_call: TRBV6-5; j_call: TRBJ2-7; clone_size: .; cdr3_aa: CASSYERAPYEQYF; cdr3_nt: TGTGCCAGCAGTTACGAGCGGGCTCCTTACGAGCAGTACTTC
d_call: .; v_call: TRBV20-1; j_call: TRBJ1-1; clone_size: .; cdr3_aa: CSALGLSEAFF; cdr3_nt: TGCAGTGCCCTAGGACTATCTGAAGCTTTCTTT
d_call: TRBD2; v_call: TRBV6-5; j_call: TRBJ2-2; clone_size: few; cdr3_aa: CASIRTSDTGELFF; cdr3_nt: TGTGCCAGCATTAGGACTAGCGACACCGGGGAGCTGTTTTTT
d_call: TRBD1; v_call: TRBV3-1/TRBV3-2; j_call: TRBJ1-3; clone_size: .; cdr3_aa: CASSLRRTGRSSGNTIYF; cdr3_nt: TGTGCCAGCAGCTTGAGACGGACAGGGCGAAGCTCTGGAAACACCATATATTTT
d_call: .; v_call: TRBV6-6; j_call: TRBJ1-2; clone_size: .; cdr3_aa: CASNDGQGPYGYTF; cdr3_nt: TGTGCCAGCAACGACGGTCAGGGCCCATATGGCTACACCTTC
d_call: .; v_call: TRBV11-2; j_call: TRBJ2-7; clone_size: .; cdr3_aa: CASSLNSNEQYF; cdr3_nt: TGTGCCAGCAGCTTAAATTCCAACGAGCAGTACTTC
d_call: .; v_call: TRBV4-1; j_call: TRBJ2-5; clone_size: .; cdr3_aa: CASSQASTGAPGTQYF; cdr3_nt: TGCGCCAGCAGCCAAGCTTCAACGGGTGCACCGGGGACCCAGTACTTC
d_call: TRBD1; v_call: TRBV3-1/TRBV3-2; j_call: TRBJ2-7; clone_size: few; cdr3_aa: CASSSGTASYEQYF; cdr3_nt: TGTGCCAGCAGCTCCGGGACAGCGAGCTACGAGCAGTACTTC
d_call: .; v_call: TRBV5-5; j_call: TRBJ1-2; clone_size: .; cdr3_aa: CASSFSPLDTRYGYTF; cdr3_nt: TGTGCCAGCAGCTTTTCCCCGTTGGACACAAGATATGGCTACACCTTC
d_call: TRBD1; v_call: TRBV28; j_call: TRBJ1-5; clone_size: .; cdr3_aa: CASSSRDRTNQPQHF; cdr3_nt: TGTGCCAGCAGCTCGAGGGACAGAACCAATCAGCCCCAGCATTTT
d_call: .; v_call: TRBV10-3; j_call: TRBJ2-5; clone_size: .; cdr3_aa: CAISEPTKQETQYF; cdr3_nt: TGTGCCATCAGTGAGCCAACTAAGCAAGAGACCCAGTACTTC
d_call: TRBD1; v_call: TRBV19; j_call: TRBJ2-7; clone_size: .; cdr3_aa: CASSPGPGGYEQYF; cdr3_nt: TGTGCCAGTAGTCCTGGGCCAGGGGGCTACGAGCAGTACTTC
d_call: .; v_call: TRBV18; j_call: TRBJ2-7; clone_size: .; cdr3_aa: CASSPEQRYEQYF; cdr3_nt: TGTGCCAGCTCACCAGAACAACGCTACGAGCAGTACTTC
d_call: TRBD2; v_call: TRBV6-1; j_call: TRBJ2-5; clone_size: .; cdr3_aa: CASSEGTGTSGQETQYF; cdr3_nt: TGTGCCAGCAGTGAAGGGACCGGGACTAGCGGACAAGAGACCCAGTACTTC
d_call: .; v_call: TRBV28; j_call: TRBJ2-6; clone_size: .; cdr3_aa: CASLPIDSTLSSGANVLTF; cdr3_nt: TGTGCCAGCCTCCCTATCGACAGCACCCTTTCCTCTGGGGCCAACGTCCTGACTTTC
d_call: .; v_call: TRBV6-5; j_call: TRBJ2-7; clone_size: .; cdr3_aa: CASSYSRQALYEQYF; cdr3_nt: TGTGCCAGCAGTTACTCGAGACAGGCCCTCTACGAGCAGTACTTC
d_call: TRBD1; v_call: TRBV18; j_call: TRBJ1-4; clone_size: few; cdr3_aa: CASSPRDRGRANEKLFF; cdr3_nt: TGTGCCAGCTCACCGCGTGACAGGGGGCGAGCTAATGAAAAACTGTTTTTT